This T cell receptor (beta chain) appears in the sequencing data of a study of blood T cell repertoires in COVID-19. The CDR3 contains 12 residues. CDR1 is SNHLY, CDR2 FYNNEI, per germline. Deletions cut 4 bases from V and 4 bases from J, with 7 bases between. Produced via immunoSEQ multiplex PCR; TCRdb's table is partial and in-frame only. The table lists roughly 250,000 clones, roughly 82% of them singletons. The sequence was collected from a woman over 75 with active or convalescent COVID-19. The material sequenced was peripheral blood. The rearrangement uses TRBV2 and TRBJ2-5; no definite D call. The CDR3 loop reads CASSVMAETQYF. CDR3 nucleotides: TGTGCCAGCAGTGTAATGGCAGAGACCCAGTACTTC.